Below are 16 T cell receptor beta chains sequenced from a single sample in a study of T cells after posttransplantation cyclophosphamide. Sequencing was performed with immunoSEQ multiplex PCR; in TCRdb, only in-frame clones are kept and a portion is missing. The sample shows about 12,000 clones, no singletons; the ten largest hold 26%. Cyclophosphamide on days +3 and +4 followed busulfan-fludarabine conditioning and a marrow graft. Material: PBMCs, obtained after allogeneic stem cell transplant with posttransplant cyclophosphamide. The origin of the receptors is a female patient between 35 and 55 years old who received an allogeneic stem cell transplant from an unrelated donor, was CMV-positive, and had acute GVHD only. Among the T cells, some may be from the graft donor.

This clone was observed at least ten times. V usage is TRBV7-2 and J usage is TRBJ1-1; D is perhaps TRBD1 (6 bases). Looked up from germline, CDR1 is SGHTA and CDR2 is FQGNSA. Trimming removed 5 bases at V and 5 bases at J, with 15 bases between. This CDR3 spans 14 amino acids. CDR3 protein: CASSKYSGQTEAFF. CDR3 nucleotides: TGTGCCAGCAGCAAATACTCCGGACAGACTGAAGCTTTCTTT.

The sample holds many counts of this clone. The genes are TRBV7-9 and TRBJ1-5, with a tentative D call TRBD1 (5 bases). Germline loops: CDR1 SEHNR, CDR2 FQNEAQ (reference sequence). The germline V and J ends were trimmed by 1 base and 0 bases, with 10 bases remaining between them. The CDR3 runs 16 residues. The CDR3 sequence: CASSLDGQGSNQPQHF. The DNA of the CDR3 is TGTGCCAGCAGCTTAGACGGGCAGGGTAGCAATCAGCCCCAGCATTTT. The full variable domain, with the rest looked up from reference TRBV7-9 and TRBJ1-5, is DTGVSQNPRHKITKRGQNVTFRCDPISEHNRLYWYRQTLGQGPEFLTYFQNEAQLEKSRLLSDRFSAERPKGSFSTLEIQRTEQGDSAMYLCASSLDGQGSNQPQHFGDGTRLSIL.

At least ten counts were recorded for this clone. The chain has TRBV6-6 and TRBJ1-1, with D perhaps matching TRBD1 (5 bases). The length of the CDR3 is 16 residues. The germline V and J ends were trimmed by 3 bases and 4 bases, with 18 bases remaining between them. CDR1 and CDR2 from the germline V gene are MNHNY and SVGAGI (reference sequence). The CDR3 coding sequence is TGTGCCAGCAGTTATGGACACCCCACGGTCGGCACTGAAGCTTTCTTT. This sequence encodes CASSYGHPTVGTEAFF.

This clone occurred many times. The chain is built from TRBV4-3 and TRBJ2-7; 11 bases map to TRBD2. This CDR3 is 15 amino acids long. CDR1 and CDR2 from the germline V gene are LGHNA and YSLEER. Unmatched junction bases numbered 6, after V lost 6 bases and J lost 2 bases. DNA of the CDR3: TGCGCCAGCAGGAGGGCTAGCGGGGGGACCTACGAGCAGTACGTC. It yields the protein CASRRASGGTYEQYV.

This clone showed up many times. This chain connects TRBV7-2 to TRBJ2-7; D gene uncertain. Between the trimmed V and J ends, which lost 5 bases and 7 bases, there was a span of 12 bases. CDR1 and CDR2 from the germline V gene are SGHTA and FQGNSA. There are 12 residues in the CDR3. The CDR3 spells CASSPSPTEQYV. The CDR3 region has the DNA TGTGCCAGCAGCCCAAGCCCGACAGAGCAGTACGTC.

This clone was recorded many times. The chain recombines TRBV9 with TRBJ2-7; the match to TRBD2 covers 14 bases. The ends lost 4 bases at V and 6 bases at J; junction bases unmatched: 9. Germline CDR1 and CDR2: SGDLS and YYNGEE. The CDR3 consists of 16 residues. The CDR3 is CASSFFGTSGSGEQYF. As DNA, the CDR3 is TGTGCCAGCAGCTTCTTCGGGACTAGCGGGAGTGGCGAGCAGTACTTC.

Many counts were recorded for this clone. The V call is TRBV4-1, the J call TRBJ2-4, with 12 bases lining up with TRBD1. This CDR3 is 19 amino acids long. V lost 0 bases and J lost 1; bases outside the gene matches: 7. The germline V gene has CDR1 MGHRA and CDR2 YSYEKL. The CDR3 region is CASSQDLGQGAGAKNIQYF. CDR3 bases: TGCGCCAGCAGCCAAGATCTGGGACAGGGGGCGGGGGCCAAAAACATTCAGTACTTC.

The chain couples TRBV19 to TRBJ1-5; 7 nucleotides align to TRBD1. The germline V gene has CDR1 LNHDA and CDR2 SQIVND (reference sequence). Trimming at V came to 4 bases and at J to 9 bases, leaving 12 bases not matched to a gene. The CDR3 has 15 amino acids. CDR3: CASSKRQGSLRPQHF. In DNA, the CDR3 is TGTGCCAGTAGTAAGAGACAGGGCTCGCTTCGGCCCCAGCATTTT.

This clone occurred many times. The chain links TRBV6-6 to TRBJ2-5; tentative D call: TRBD2 (6 bases). The CDR3 extends over 14 amino acids. The V and J ends lost 2 bases and 5 bases respectively, with 12 bases between them. CDR1 is MNHNY, CDR2 SVGAGI, per germline (reference sequence). In nucleotides, the CDR3 is TGTGCCAGCAGTTACAGGCGGGGACGGGAGACCCAGTACTTC. Protein product: CASSYRRGRETQYF.

This clone was recorded a few times. The genes are TRBV5-1 and TRBJ2-7, with 9 bases lining up with TRBD2. CDR1 SGHRS and CDR2 YFSETQ come from the germline V gene. V was clipped by 2 bases and J by 6 bases; unmatched bases: 9. The length of the CDR3 is 15 residues. CDR3 nucleotide sequence: TGCGCCAGCAGCTTAGTTAGCGGGAGTGGGAGCGAGCAGTACTTC. Its translation: CASSLVSGSGSEQYF. The full variable domain, rest sourced from reference TRBV5-1 and TRBJ2-7, is KAGVTQTPRYLIKTRGQQVTLSCSPISGHRSVSWYQQTPGQGLQFLFEYFSETQRNKGNFPGRFSGRQFSNSRSEMNVSTLELGDSALYLCASSLVSGSGSEQYFGPGTRLTVT.

This clone came up many times. The rearrangement links TRBV5-1 to TRBJ2-7; TRBD2 aligns across 9 bases. Germline V gives CDR1 SGHRS, CDR2 YFSETQ. The CDR3 sequence is 16 residues long. J lost 5 bases, V lost 3 bases, and 12 bases had no gene match. CDR3 region: CASSSRTAAGGNEQYF. The DNA for the CDR3 is TGCGCCAGCAGCTCGCGGACGGCCGCGGGAGGGAACGAGCAGTACTTC. The full variable domain, completed using reference TRBV5-1 and TRBJ2-7, is KAGVTQTPRYLIKTRGQQVTLSCSPISGHRSVSWYQQTPGQGLQFLFEYFSETQRNKGNFPGRFSGRQFSNSRSEMNVSTLELGDSALYLCASSSRTAAGGNEQYFGPGTRLTVT.

This clone has a count of ten or more. The V and J genes are TRBV5-1 and TRBJ2-7, with a possible D match to TRBD2 (5 bases). Germline V CDR1 and CDR2: SGHRS, YFSETQ. Deletions cut 0 bases from V and 9 bases from J, with 10 bases between. CDR3 length: 12 amino acids. In DNA form, the CDR3 reads TGCGCCAGCAGCTTGGGCGGGTCGAGGCAGTACGTC. It translates to CASSLGGSRQYV.

This clone appeared many times. The rearrangement joins TRBV6-5 to TRBJ1-5, with TRBD1 identical over 9 bases. The CDR3 has 14 amino acids. J gave up 6 bases and V 6 bases, and 6 bases lay outside the gene matches. CDR1 and CDR2 (germline): MNHEY, SVGAGI. The CDR3 DNA follows: TGTGCCAGCAGCACCACAGGGGGCGGTCAGCCCCAGCATTTT. Protein product: CASSTTGGGQPQHF.

This clone was seen at least ten times. The chain couples TRBV30 to TRBJ2-1; D remains ambiguous. V lost 3 bases to trimming and J lost 8 bases, with 23 bases between them. This CDR3 contains 16 residues. CDR1 GTSNPN and CDR2 SVGIG come from the germline V gene (reference sequence). In DNA form, the CDR3 reads TGTGCCTGGAGGAATGGGCTAACCTTATCGGTGGATGAGCAGTTCTTC. It yields the protein CAWRNGLTLSVDEQFF.

This clone appeared many times. The V call is TRBV5-1, the J call TRBJ1-1, with D tentatively TRBD1 (5 bases). Trimming cost V 4 bases and J 3 bases, with 16 bases left between them. CDR1 is SGHRS, CDR2 YFSETQ, per germline. This CDR3 is built from 15 residues. The CDR3 DNA follows: TGCGCCAGCAGCGTGGACTCGGTCAGGGACACTGAAGCTTTCTTT. Amino acid sequence: CASSVDSVRDTEAFF.

This clone showed up just a few times. The chain combines TRBV30 with TRBJ2-5, with D tentatively TRBD1 (6 bases). Trimming took off 2 bases at V and 5 bases at J, with 12 bases between the two ends. From germline, CDR1 is GTSNPN and CDR2 SVGIG (reference sequence). The CDR3 has 13 amino acids. The CDR3 sequence is CAWSSEGVETQYF. As DNA, the CDR3 is TGTGCCTGGAGTTCAGAGGGGGTGGAGACCCAGTACTTC. Complete variable domain (other parts from reference TRBV30 and TRBJ2-5): SQTIHQWPATLVQPVGSPLSLECTVEGTSNPNLYWYRQAAGRGLQLLFYSVGIGQISSEVPQNLSASRPQDRQFILSSKKLLLSDSGFYLCAWSSEGVETQYFGPGTRLLVL.